This T cell receptor beta chain was captured by sequencing in a study of T-cell reconstitution after alpha-beta-depleted transplantation in children. Whole-study results and caveats: The main origin of T-cell counts and diversity one year after transplant was newly produced T cells. Approximately two months post-transplant, alpha-beta T cells reportedly originated from several hundred expanded graft clones.

Preparation of the TCRbeta library involved a method that used unique molecular identifiers. From the PCR reads, TCRdb called clonotypes with MiXCR, one entry per CDR3 protein. Of about 610,000 distinct CDR3 sequences in the sample, around 27% were seen once. Germline V lookup: CDR1 SQVTM, CDR2 ANQGSEA. This CDR3 is built from 16 residues. V was pared by 6 bases and J by 2 bases, with 8 bases of the junction left unmatched. Worth noting for this clonotype: Its antigen is unidentified.

The receptor's source is a boy in the first two years of life with Wiskott-Aldrich syndrome, due to receive a stem cell transplant. Sequenced here: PBMCs, sampled before TCRalphabeta/CD19-depleted stem cell transplant. The chain combines TRBV29-1 with TRBJ2-3; 13 nucleotides agree with TRBD2. The CDR3 reads CSVGATSGRTTDTQYF. CDR3 coding DNA: TGCAGCGTAGGCGCGACTAGCGGGAGGACCACAGATACGCAGTATTTT.